This T cell receptor (beta chain) originates from a study of regulatory T cells in long-lasting Graves disease. Broader study findings: Not thyroid tissue but only peripheral blood was studied.

Construction of the TCR beta libraries employed iRepertoire HTBI primers in conjunction with Arm-PCR of CDR3 regions. TCRdb re-called the multiplex PCR reads with MiXCR, one entry per CDR3 protein. The sample shows more than 350,000 distinct CDR3 sequences, around 14% of them seen only once. Trimming shortened V by 0 bases and J by 8 bases, and 10 bases separated the two germline ends. This CDR3 spans 12 amino acids. Per germline, CDR1 DFQATT and CDR2 SNEGSKA (reference sequence). The time point here: newly diagnosed GD, antithyroid drugs for less than 3 months. RNA isolated from PBMCs was used to make the TCR library. Concerning this clonotype: Its antigen is still unknown.

This sample was also put to use in a study of T cells in Graves' hyperthyroidism and ophthalmopathy. That report notes: Among clonotypes expanded in thyroid above 0.001, most were also found in blood.

The specimen comprised peripheral blood mononuclear cells (PBMCs), sampled at new diagnosis, from a patient treated with antithyroid drugs. The receptor comes from a woman aged 25 to 39 with Graves disease. This chain links TRBV20-1 with TRBJ1-2; maybe TRBD1 (5 bases). The CDR3 bases are TGCAGTGCTAGAGATCCAGGGTGGGGCTACACCTTC. Translated: CSARDPGWGYTF.